The clone carrying this T cell receptor beta chain was detected a few times. This sample was included in a study of T cell changes during pregnancy in multiple sclerosis. Repertoires were generated with immunoSEQ multiplex PCR, while TCRdb's copy carries only in-frame clones and drops some. The sample lists 55,000 to 70,000 clones, under 95% occurring once. This CDR3 has 14 residues. Germline V gene data show CDR1 as MGHRA and CDR2 as YSYEKL. V was clipped by 4 bases and J by 5 bases, with 11 bases between them. V usage is TRBV4-1 and J usage is TRBJ1-4; the D gene is possibly TRBD1 (5 bases). This material consisted of peripheral blood, taken in the third trimester of pregnancy. This sequence originates from a female donor in good health, enrolled as a control in a pregnancy study. The CDR3 spells CASSLRVMNEKLFF. Written as DNA, the CDR3 is TGCGCCAGCAGCCTCAGGGTTATGAATGAAAAACTGTTTTTT.